This TCR beta chain was obtained from a study of blood T cells in healthy people across ages. Trimming cost V 5 bases and J 6 bases; bases outside gene matches: 9. The CDR3 consists of 15 residues. Germline values: CDR1 SNHLY, CDR2 FYNNEI. With a J-beta primer mix and a sample-barcoded 5' primer, a second PCR ran roughly 7 to 11 cycles. TCRdb ran MiXCR on the 5' RACE reads and lists one entry per CDR3 protein. The sample includes some 800,000 distinct CDR3 sequences, approximately 25% of them seen just once. These data also featured in a second study, about T cells of mothers and their children.

The rearrangement uses TRBV2 and TRBJ2-1; the match to TRBD1 covers 8 bases. This receptor was obtained from a boy aged 5 to 17 in good health. The sample comprised blood. CDR3: CASSKGQGWGNEQFF. CDR3 nucleotides: TGTGCCAGCAGTAAAGGACAGGGTTGGGGCAATGAGCAGTTCTTC.